This entry features one TCR beta chain sequence. As yet, its antigen is unknown. cDNA molecules carried unique molecular identifiers, and template switching added a universal primer site. In TCRdb, the 5' RACE reads were re-called with MiXCR into one record per CDR3 protein. The repertoire holds some 250,000 distinct CDR3 sequences, with approximately 11% as singletons. Unmatched junction bases numbered 16, after V lost 1 base and J lost 5 bases. The CDR3 length is 17 residues. Looked up from germline, CDR1 is DFQATT and CDR2 is SNEGSKA (reference sequence). These data originate in a study of identical twins. Study-wide results and caveats: High-abundance cord blood beta clonotypes had fewer insertions; memory repertoires showed none.

Everyone who gave samples was a healthy Caucasian. In addition, the sample was reused for a study of yellow fever vaccine responses in identical twins.

The sample consisted of memory (CD45RO+) T cells sorted from blood. The TCR was taken from a young woman in good health. The rearrangement joins TRBV20-1 to TRBJ2-5; 7 bases fit TRBD1. CDR3: CSARAQTPRQGVETQYF. DNA of the CDR3: TGCAGTGCTAGAGCCCAGACCCCCCGACAGGGAGTTGAGACCCAGTACTTC.